A single sample is the source of the 13 T cell receptor beta chains below, sequenced in a study of T-cell reconstitution after alpha-beta-depleted transplantation in children. Unique molecular identifiers were used in preparing the TCRbeta library. TCRdb ran MiXCR on the PCR reads and lists one entry per CDR3 protein. Of around 70,000 distinct CDR3 sequences listed, roughly 10% are singletons. The input for sequencing was PBMCs, taken before TCRalphabeta/CD19-depleted stem cell transplant. These receptors were obtained from a boy aged 5-17 years with acute myeloid leukemia, due to receive a stem cell transplant.

This clonotype was recorded many times. The gene calls are TRBV7-9 and TRBJ2-2; D ambiguous. CDR3 length equals 14 residues. Trimming took off 4 bases at V and 7 bases at J, with 13 bases between the two ends. From germline, CDR1 is SEHNR and CDR2 FQNEAQ (reference sequence). CDR3 DNA: TGTGCCAGCAGCTCGCTTTCTTCGTTCGGGGAGCTGTTTTTT. This gives the protein CASSSLSSFGELFF.

This clonotype was seen many times. The gene calls are TRBV14 and TRBJ2-6, with 8 bases lining up with TRBD1. The germline V gene encodes CDR1 SGHDN and CDR2 FVKESK. The CDR3 covers 15 residues. V was pared by 1 base and J by 5 bases, with 1 base of the junction left unmatched. This CDR3 is CASSQGTGWANVLTF. Written as DNA, the CDR3 is TGTGCCAGCAGCCAAGGGACAGGGTGGGCCAACGTCCTGACTTTC. Filled out from reference TRBV14 and TRBJ2-6, the complete variable domain reads EAGVTQFPSHSVIEKGQTVTLRCDPISGHDNLYWYRRVMGKEIKFLLHFVKESKQDESGMPNNRFLAERTGGTYSTLKVQPAELEDSGVYFCASSQGTGWANVLTFGAGSRLTVL.

This clonotype was recorded at least ten times. This chain links TRBV12-3 or TRBV12-4 with TRBJ2-2; weak D call: TRBD1 (5 bases). The CDR3 totals 16 residues. V lost 5 bases to trimming and J lost 0 bases, with 13 bases between them. CDR3 region: CASSPSGHSNTGELFF. The CDR3 DNA sequence: TGTGCCAGCAGTCCCAGTGGACATTCGAACACCGGGGAGCTGTTTTTT.

This clonotype was recorded many times. V gene TRBV4-3 combines with J gene TRBJ2-6, with D possibly being TRBD2 (6 bases). Trimming took off 0 bases at V and 2 bases at J, with 8 bases between the two ends. Per the germline V gene, CDR1 is LGHNA and CDR2 is YSLEER. This CDR3 contains 16 residues. The CDR3: CASSQDGGTGANVLTF. CDR3 nucleotide sequence: TGCGCCAGCAGCCAAGACGGGGGAACTGGGGCCAACGTCCTGACTTTC.

V is TRBV20-1 and J is TRBJ2-1, with TRBD2 matching over 7 bases. V dropped 3 bases and J dropped 7; count of bases not matched to a gene: 6. The CDR3 runs to 13 residues. In germline, CDR1 is DFQATT, CDR2 SNEGSKA (reference sequence). Written as DNA, the CDR3 is TGCAGTGCTAGCGGGAGGCGGGGGAATGAGCAGTTCTTC. Its protein is CSASGRRGNEQFF.

The chain employs TRBV5-1 and TRBJ1-1; TRBD1 matches at 9 bases. The V gene end was trimmed by 4 bases and the J gene end by 0 bases; junction bases not matched to a gene: 4. Germline CDR1 SGHRS, CDR2 YFSETQ. CDR3 length equals 15 residues. This CDR3 reads CASSGGTGMNTEAFF. The CDR3 DNA is TGCGCCAGCAGCGGGGGGACAGGGATGAACACTGAAGCTTTCTTT.

In this sample, this clonotype turned up many times. The chain couples TRBV3-1 to TRBJ2-3, with D possibly matching TRBD2 (7 bases). Germline loops: CDR1 LGHDT, CDR2 YNNKEL (reference sequence). V dropped 3 bases and J dropped 3 bases, with 13 bases sitting between them. The CDR3 has 15 residues. CDR3: CASSQMAGATDTQYF. The CDR3 DNA sequence: TGTGCCAGCAGCCAGATGGCGGGGGCTACAGATACGCAGTATTTT.

A remark on this clonotype: This may be a read error: a much more frequent sequence differs by one nucleotide. This CDR3 fails to terminate in the conserved phenylalanine or tryptophan, so it likely reflects a read error. The genes are TRBV20-1 and TRBJ2-7; 7 bases line up with TRBD2. The length of the CDR3 is 15 residues. After removal of 6 bases from V and 1 base from J, the junction contained 12 bases not matched to a gene. Germline values: CDR1 DFQATT, CDR2 SNEGSKA (reference sequence). Written as DNA, the CDR3 is TGCAGTGCCCAAGCGGGAACCGCCGGTTCCTACGAGCAGTACTCC. Amino acid sequence: CSAQAGTAGSYEQYS.

At least ten counts were recorded for this clonotype. The chain couples TRBV4-3 to TRBJ2-1, with 9 bases fitting TRBD2. The V and J ends lost 0 bases and 10 bases, in that order; junction bases with no gene match: 10. This CDR3 is 16 amino acids long. From germline, CDR1 is LGHNA and CDR2 YSLEER. Written as DNA, the CDR3 is TGCGCCAGCAGCCAAGAGTCCGCTAGCGGGATTCACGAGCAGTTCTTC. Protein sequence: CASSQESASGIHEQFF.

This clonotype was counted a few times. CDR3: CASSSQLAGVSTDTQYF. The CDR3, as DNA: TGTGCCAGTAGTTCCCAACTAGCGGGGGTGAGCACAGATACGCAGTATTTT. V usage is TRBV19 and J usage is TRBJ2-3; 11 bases match TRBD2. The CDR3 is 17 amino acids. Trimming cost V 5 bases and J 0 bases; bases outside gene matches: 7. Germline-derived CDR1 and CDR2 are LNHDA and SQIVND (reference sequence). Supplemented by reference TRBV19 and TRBJ2-3, the full variable domain reads DGGITQSPKYLFRKEGQNVTLSCEQNLNHDAMYWYRQDPGQGLRLIYYSQIVNDFQKGDIAEGYSVSREKKESFPLTVTSAQKNPTAFYLCASSSQLAGVSTDTQYFGPGTRLTVL.

This clonotype was recorded at least ten times. CDR3: CASSPEGLRGTDTQYF. The CDR3, as DNA: TGCGCCAGCAGCCCGGAGGGCCTACGCGGCACAGATACGCAGTATTTT. The chain has TRBV5-1 and TRBJ2-3, with D possibly matching TRBD2 (6 bases). V lost 4 bases to trimming and J lost 1 base, with 16 bases between them. The CDR3 loop spans 16 amino acids. The germline V gene encodes CDR1 SGHRS and CDR2 YFSETQ.

There are a few counts of this clonotype. This chain uses TRBV24-1 with TRBJ2-5, with 7 bases aligning to TRBD2. Per the germline V gene, CDR1 is KGHDR and CDR2 is SFDVKD. There are 15 residues in the CDR3. The ends lost 3 bases at V and 0 bases at J; junction bases unmatched: 3. The DNA of the CDR3 is TGTGCCACCAGTGATGCCGGGGGGTACCAAGAGACCCAGTACTTC. Protein sequence: CATSDAGGYQETQYF.

This clonotype turned up a few times. The chain has TRBV27 and TRBJ2-7; perhaps TRBD2 as D (7 bases). The CDR3 is made up of 13 amino acids. Germline V CDR1 and CDR2: MNHEY, SMNVEV (reference sequence). Trimming took off 6 bases at V and 6 bases at J, with 15 bases between the two ends. As DNA, the CDR3 is TGTGCCAGCAGAGCGCCAGGGGAGGGCGAGCAGTACGTC. Its protein is CASRAPGEGEQYV.